This entry is about one T cell receptor (beta chain). Its antigen is undetermined. The germline CDR1 and CDR2 sequences are MDHEN and SYDVKM. The CDR3 is made up of 16 amino acids. Trimming took off 3 bases at V and 7 bases at J, with 19 bases between the two ends. Aged roughly 6 to 90, donors were systemically healthy Caucasians from Russia. Primed by a sample-barcoded 5' primer and a J-beta primer mix, a second PCR proceeded for about 6 to 12 cycles. TCRdb used MiXCR to reprocess the 5' RACE reads, holding one entry per CDR3 protein. The sample has roughly 1.9 million distinct CDR3 sequences, 30% to 40% seen once. The data were obtained in a study of blood T cells in healthy people across ages. Study findings and constraints: Both naive CD4+ cell counts and diversity were greater in long-lived donors than in aged donors. TCR beta diversity tracked closely with naive T cell percentage. Leaving the PBMCs unsorted stopped any conclusive comparison of naive versus antigen-experienced cells.

The clonotype was recovered from a human donor in good health. This rearrangement joins TRBV28 to TRBJ2-1, with D tentatively TRBD1 or TRBD2 (5 bases each). Sequencing was performed on blood. The CDR3 reads CASSFQSGGWGNEQFF. CDR3 nucleotides: TGTGCCAGCAGTTTTCAAAGCGGCGGATGGGGGAATGAGCAGTTCTTC.